This T cell receptor (beta chain) was observed in a study of blood T cell repertoires in COVID-19. Germline-derived CDR1 and CDR2 are MGHRA and YSYEKL. This CDR3 spans 18 amino acids. Unmatched junction bases numbered 13, after V lost 6 bases and J lost 1 base. Assay: immunoSEQ multiplex PCR; the TCRdb copy retains only in-frame clones and omits some. The sample consists of 250,000 to 300,000 clones, 75% to 90% of them appearing once. The sequencing sample was made of peripheral blood. The chain uses TRBV4-1 and TRBJ2-4; 9 bases fit TRBD1. The receptor was isolated from a woman aged 65 to 85 with COVID-19, enrolled during active disease. The CDR3 nucleotides are TGCGCCAGCAGACCCGGGACAGGGACTCTCCGGGCCAAAAACATTCAGTACTTC. This translates into CASRPGTGTLRAKNIQYF.